The TCR beta chain under discussion was sequenced for a study of blood T cell repertoires in COVID-19. Study details: The study drew acute and convalescent COVID-19 samples from the United States, Italy and Spain.

The CDR3 consists of 14 residues. The V segment lost 3 bases and the J segment 8 bases; nucleotides outside the gene matches: 4. CDR1 SGHRS and CDR2 YFSETQ come from the germline V gene. Original processing methods: Estimation of nucleated cell counts relied on the amplification of reference gene primers. Using immunoSEQ multiplex PCR, the repertoire was profiled, and TCRdb retains in-frame clones only, with some absent. V and J calls and clone size come straight from that table; D and trimming were deduced from the DNA. The sample records 15,000 to 20,000 clones, around 88% being singletons. This chain connects TRBV5-1 to TRBJ1-4; the match to TRBD1 covers 10 bases. The sample comprised peripheral blood. The clonotype originates from a human donor in a cohort sampled during active COVID-19. The CDR3 coding sequence is TGCGCCAGCAGCTCCACGGGACAGGGGGAAAAACTGTTTTTT. It codes for CASSSTGQGEKLFF.